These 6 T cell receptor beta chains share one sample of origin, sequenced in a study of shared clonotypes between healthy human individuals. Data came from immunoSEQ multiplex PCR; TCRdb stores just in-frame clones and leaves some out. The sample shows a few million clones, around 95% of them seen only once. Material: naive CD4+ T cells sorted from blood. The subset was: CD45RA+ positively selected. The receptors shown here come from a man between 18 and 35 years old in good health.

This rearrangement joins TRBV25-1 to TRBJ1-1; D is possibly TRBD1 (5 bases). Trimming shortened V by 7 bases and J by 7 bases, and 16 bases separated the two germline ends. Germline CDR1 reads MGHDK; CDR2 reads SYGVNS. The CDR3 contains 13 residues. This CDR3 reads CASIPGTGFEAFF. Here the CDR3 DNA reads TGTGCCAGCATTCCCGGGACGGGTTTTGAAGCTTTCTTT. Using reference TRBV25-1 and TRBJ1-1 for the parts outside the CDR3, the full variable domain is EADIYQTPRYLVIGTGKKITLECSQTMGHDKMYWYQQDPGMELHLIHYSYGVNSTEKGDLSSESTVSRIRTEHFPLTLESARPSHTSQYLCASIPGTGFEAFFGQGTRLTVV.

Here the CDR3 DNA reads TGTGCCTGGAACTCTGAGGACAGTTTGTTCTTC. Translating it yields CAWNSEDSLFF. V and J are TRBV30 and TRBJ2-1; TRBD1 might be the D (6 bases). Germline loops: CDR1 GTSNPN, CDR2 SVGIG (reference sequence). The CDR3 is made up of 11 amino acids. Deletions cut 4 bases from V and 15 bases from J, with 16 bases between.

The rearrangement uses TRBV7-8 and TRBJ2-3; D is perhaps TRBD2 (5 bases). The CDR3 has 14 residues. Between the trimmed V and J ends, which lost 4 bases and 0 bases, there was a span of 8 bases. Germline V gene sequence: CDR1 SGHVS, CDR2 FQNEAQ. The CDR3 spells CASSSKRSTDTQYF. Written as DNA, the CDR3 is TGTGCCAGCAGCTCAAAGCGGAGCACAGATACGCAGTATTTT.

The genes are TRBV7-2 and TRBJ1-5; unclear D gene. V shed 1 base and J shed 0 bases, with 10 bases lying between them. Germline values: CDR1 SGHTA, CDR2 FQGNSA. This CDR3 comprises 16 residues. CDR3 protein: CASSLVYVNSNQPQHF. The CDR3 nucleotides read TGTGCCAGCAGCTTAGTGTACGTAAATAGCAATCAGCCCCAGCATTTT.

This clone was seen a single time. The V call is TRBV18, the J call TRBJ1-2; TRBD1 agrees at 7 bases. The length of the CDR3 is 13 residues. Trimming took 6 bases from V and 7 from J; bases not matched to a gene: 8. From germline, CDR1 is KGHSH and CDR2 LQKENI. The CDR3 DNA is TGTGCCAGCTCCCCCCTGGACAGGCGTGGCTACACCTTC. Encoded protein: CASSPLDRRGYTF. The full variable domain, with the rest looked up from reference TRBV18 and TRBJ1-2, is NAGVMQNPRHLVRRRGQEARLRCSPMKGHSHVYWYRQLPEEGLKFMVYLQKENIIDESGMPKERFSAEFPKEGPSILRIQQVVRGDSAAYFCASSPLDRRGYTFGSGTRLTVV.

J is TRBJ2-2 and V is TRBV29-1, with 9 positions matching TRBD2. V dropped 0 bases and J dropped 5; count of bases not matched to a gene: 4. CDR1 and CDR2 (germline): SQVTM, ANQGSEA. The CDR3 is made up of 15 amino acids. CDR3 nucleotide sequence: TGCAGCGTTGAAGATGGCGGGAGGGCGACCGGGGAGCTGTTTTTT. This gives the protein CSVEDGGRATGELFF.